This TCR beta chain was observed in a study of shared clonotypes between healthy human individuals. Study-level background: For every donor, three CD4 naive, three CD4 memory, two CD8 naive and one CD8 memory plates were used.

CD8 cells classed as naive were CD45RO-negative and positively selected for CCR7, excluding terminally differentiated effector memory CD45RA+ cells. Original processing methods: ImmunoSEQ only sent back junction sequences with no quality scores, so filtering was done differently. Libraries were prepared by immunoSEQ multiplex PCR; TCRdb keeps only in-frame clonotypes and omits some of them. V and J calls and clone size come straight from that table; D and trimming were deduced from the DNA. The sample has 800,000 or so clones, 96% seen once; the top ten hold less than 0.3%. This CDR3 comprises 15 residues. Germline-derived CDR1 and CDR2 are LGHNT and FRNRAP. V shed 5 bases and J 7 bases; nucleotides not matched to a gene: 4.

The chain uses TRBV12-5 and TRBJ2-1; 14 nucleotides line up with TRBD2. This clonotype was obtained from a man aged 30-40 years in good health. The material sequenced was naive CD8+ T cells sorted from blood. The DNA for the CDR3 is TGTGCTAGTGGTATAGGGACTAGCGGGAGAAATGAGCAGTTCTTC. Its translation: CASGIGTSGRNEQFF. The full variable domain, rest sourced from reference TRBV12-5 and TRBJ2-1, is DARVTQTPRHKVTEMGQEVTMRCQPILGHNTVFWYRQTMMQGLELLAYFRNRAPLDDSGMPKDRFSAEMPDATLATLKIQPSEPRDSAVYFCASGIGTSGRNEQFFGPGTRLTVL.